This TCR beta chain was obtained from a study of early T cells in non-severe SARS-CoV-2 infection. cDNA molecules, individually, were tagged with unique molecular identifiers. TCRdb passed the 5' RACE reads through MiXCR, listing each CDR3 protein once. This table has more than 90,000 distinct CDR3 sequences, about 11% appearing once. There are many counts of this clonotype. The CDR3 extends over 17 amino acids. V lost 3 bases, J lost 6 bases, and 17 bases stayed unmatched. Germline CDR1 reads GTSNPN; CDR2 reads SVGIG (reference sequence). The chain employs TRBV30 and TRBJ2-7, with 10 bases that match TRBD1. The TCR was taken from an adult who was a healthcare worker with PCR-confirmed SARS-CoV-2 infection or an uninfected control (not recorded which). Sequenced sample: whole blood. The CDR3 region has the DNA TGTGCCTGGAGCCGAAGTAACCCCGGGACAGGGGTGTCCGAGCAGTACTTC. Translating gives CAWSRSNPGTGVSEQYF.